This note documents a single TCR beta chain sequence. Its antigen is not identified. This entry comes from a study of cytomegalovirus exposure and HLA in healthy donors. Study-wide findings and caveats: Specificity of a few CMV-associated chains for CMV antigens was verified in vitro. Per published reports, the classifier diagnosed cytomegalovirus status with high specificity and sensitivity. Whilst most TCR sequences proved rare, a subset of public TCRs occurred across many donors.

Germline assignment: CDR1 GTSNPN and CDR2 SVGIG (reference sequence). V shed 0 bases and J shed 2 bases, with 14 bases lying between them. The CDR3 is made up of 15 amino acids. The donors were part of the roughly 130-subject validation cohort, which stood apart from the roughly 730-subject first cohort. Generated by immunoSEQ multiplex PCR, the TCRdb table keeps only in-frame clones and is missing some. Of 220,000 or so clones detected, around four fifths appear once; the ten largest clones hold roughly 5.7%. Sequenced sample: PBMCs. The receptor comes from a woman between 18 and 29 years old in good health and CMV-seronegative. The V gene is TRBV30, the J gene TRBJ2-7, with TRBD2 as a possible D gene (7 bases). The CDR3 DNA is TGTGCCTGGAGTGTATCTCGGGGGGCTCCCTACGAGCAGTACTTC. Residues: CAWSVSRGAPYEQYF.